These T cell receptor beta chains were read from a single sample in a study of CD8+ T cells in alopecia areata. Libraries were prepared by immunoSEQ multiplex PCR; TCRdb keeps only in-frame clonotypes and omits some of them. The sample lists roughly 210,000 clones; less than 45% were seen once. Material: CD4+ T cells sorted from blood, obtained around week 36, from a patient treated with tofacitinib. The receptor source for this set is a human donor with alopecia areata. CDR3s include the opening cysteine and the closing phenylalanine or tryptophan. A D gene is named only where the DNA matches it firmly. For some rows the clone size is stated as once, few or many, or as a class when expanded; others skip it.

TRBJ1-5 | . | TRBV27 | . | TGTGCCAGCAGTGCGACGGGACGGAGCAATCAGCCCCAGCATTTT | CASSATGRSNQPQHF
TRBJ1-5 | TRBD1 | TRBV19 | . | TGTGCCAGCCGGGGACAGGGGGCGGCTCAGCCCCAGCATTTT | CASRGQGAAQPQHF
TRBJ2-3 | . | TRBV6-6 | few | TGTGCCAGTCGCACAGATACGCAGTATTTT | CASRTDTQYF
TRBJ2-7 | . | TRBV28 | few | TGTGCCAGCAGTTTTTGGGGTAAAAACGAGCAGTACTTC | CASSFWGKNEQYF
TRBJ1-5 | . | TRBV2 | . | TGTGCCAGCAGCTGGGACATCAATCAGCCCCAGCATTTT | CASSWDINQPQHF
TRBJ2-3 | . | TRBV4-3 | few | TGCGCCAGCAGCCAAGATAACGCTCGCACAGATACGCAGTATTTT | CASSQDNARTDTQYF
TRBJ2-1 | . | TRBV14 | . | TGTGCCAGCAGCCCGCACCGACAAAGCTACAATGAGCAGTTCTTC | CASSPHRQSYNEQFF
TRBJ1-2 | TRBD1 | TRBV18 | few | TGTGCCAGCTCGACGACAGGGTATGGCTACACCTTC | CASSTTGYGYTF
TRBJ2-7 | TRBD1 | TRBV6-5 | . | TGTGCCAGCAGAAGGACAGGGGGCGACGAGCAGTACTTC | CASRRTGGDEQYF
TRBJ2-3 | TRBD1 | TRBV11-1 | . | TGTGCCAGCAGCCCCCGGGGGACAGGGCTTAAATCAGATACGCAGTATTTT | CASSPRGTGLKSDTQYF
TRBJ1-1 | . | TRBV5-1 | few | TGCGCCAGCAGCTTGGGGACCGGCGAACCCATGAACACTGAAGCTTTCTTT | CASSLGTGEPMNTEAFF
TRBJ2-7 | . | TRBV2 | . | TGTGCCAGCAGTCGGGACATCCAAGGCTACGAGCAGTACTTC | CASSRDIQGYEQYF
TRBJ2-1 | TRBD2 | TRBV10-3 | few | TGTGCCATCAGTGAAACTAGCGGGAGAGGAGACAATGAGCAGTTCTTC | CAISETSGRGDNEQFF
TRBJ2-7 | . | TRBV2 | few | TGTGCCAGCAGCGGAGACAGATTCGACGAGCAGTACTTC | CASSGDRFDEQYF
TRBJ2-7 | . | TRBV29-1 | . | TGCAGCGTTGACGAATTCTACGAGCAGTACTTC | CSVDEFYEQYF
TRBJ2-3 | . | TRBV5-4 | . | TGTGCCAGCAGCTTGGTTACACGGACAGATACGCAGTATTTT | CASSLVTRTDTQYF
TRBJ2-6 | . | TRBV5-4 | many | TGTGCCAGCAGCTTGGACAGGGCTGGGGCCAACGTCCTGACTTTC | CASSLDRAGANVLTF
TRBJ1-1 | TRBD1 | TRBV7-9 | . | TGTGCCAGCAGCCCCATTGACAGGGCGAACACTGAAGCTTTCTTT | CASSPIDRANTEAFF
TRBJ2-3 | TRBD1 | TRBV29-1 | . | TGCAGCGTTGAAGAGGACAGGAGTGCAGATACGCAGTATTTT | CSVEEDRSADTQYF
TRBJ1-1 | . | TRBV29-1 | many | TGCAGCGTTGACCTAACATGTGGGGCTTTGAACACTGAAGCTTTCTTT | CSVDLTCGALNTEAFF
TRBJ1-2 | TRBD1 | TRBV5-4 | . | TGTGCCAGCAGCTTCCTATCCCCAGGGGGCTCTCGAGGCTACACCTTC | CASSFLSPGGSRGYTF
TRBJ2-3 | . | TRBV19 | few | TGTGCCAGCGGGGGTAGCCCCACATATACGCAGTATTTT | CASGGSPTYTQYF
TRBJ1-4 | TRBD1 | TRBV6-5 | . | TGTGCCAGCAGTTACTCGGGACAGACTAATGAAAAACTGTTTTTT | CASSYSGQTNEKLFF
TRBJ1-5 | TRBD1 | TRBV7-2 | . | TGTGCCAGCAGCCAGACTTCGGGGACAGGAGGGCCCCAGCATTTT | CASSQTSGTGGPQHF
TRBJ2-5 | . | TRBV5-1 | . | TGCGCCAGCAGCCCCTCGGGGAGAAACGGAGGGACCCAGTACTTC | CASSPSGRNGGTQYF
TRBJ2-5 | TRBD1 | TRBV4-3 | . | TGCGCCAGCAGCCACGGATTACAGGGGTTCTACGGGACCCAGTACTTC | CASSHGLQGFYGTQYF
TRBJ1-1 | . | TRBV27 | few | TGTGCCACTACTTCAGAGGAACTCTTGATGAACACTGAAGCTTTCTTT | CATTSEELLMNTEAFF
TRBJ2-1 | TRBD1 | TRBV7-7 | . | TGTGCCAGCAGCACACAGGGGTTGTTCTACAATGAGCAGTTCTTC | CASSTQGLFYNEQFF
TRBJ2-5 | . | TRBV5-1 | . | TGCGCCAGCAGCTTTACAGGGTCGCAGACCCAGTACTTC | CASSFTGSQTQYF
TRBJ2-7 | . | TRBV15 | . | TGTGCCACCAGCAGAGATTACAGGGTGCCCCACGAGCAGTACTTC | CATSRDYRVPHEQYF
TRBJ2-3 | . | TRBV7-2 | few | TGTGCCAGCAGCTTTACCTTACTAGCCGCGACGCAGTATTTT | CASSFTLLAATQYF
TRBJ1-3 | . | TRBV29-1 | . | TGCAGCGTTGAAGGCAGGGTTGGAAACACCATATATTTT | CSVEGRVGNTIYF
TRBJ2-3 | . | TRBV14 | . | TGTGCCAGCAGCCAACTCTTCGGGGGCACGCAGTATTTT | CASSQLFGGTQYF
TRBJ2-7 | . | TRBV28 | . | TGTGCCAGCAGTTTGTCCCCCCGGATGAGCTACGAGCAGTACTTC | CASSLSPRMSYEQYF
TRBJ2-2 | . | TRBV7-9 | few | TGTGCCAGCAGCCAGGGGACCGGCAACACCGGGGAGCTGTTTTTT | CASSQGTGNTGELFF
TRBJ1-5 | TRBD1 | TRBV27 | . | TGTGCCAGCAGTTTGAGGGGGCTGGGCAATCAGCCCCAGCATTTT | CASSLRGLGNQPQHF
TRBJ2-7 | TRBD2 | TRBV28 | . | TGTGCCGCCATGGGAGCGGGGCCCTACGAGCAGTACTTC | CAAMGAGPYEQYF
TRBJ2-1 | TRBD2 | TRBV29-1 | . | TGCAGCCAAGCGGGGGACGGTGAGCAGTTCTTC | CSQAGDGEQFF
TRBJ2-3 | . | TRBV5-1 | few | TGCGCCAGCAGCTTGAGGGTCATGGATACGCAGTATTTT | CASSLRVMDTQYF
TRBJ2-1 | . | TRBV6-6 | few | TGTGCCAGCAGTGTACGGGAGTACTTCAATGAGCAGTTCTTC | CASSVREYFNEQFF
TRBJ2-5 | . | TRBV30 | . | TGTGCCTGGAGTTTGATGCGGACTGACGAGACCCAGTACTTC | CAWSLMRTDETQYF
TRBJ2-2 | TRBD2 | TRBV4-1 | once | TGCGCCAGCAGCCAAGCGCGGGAGTCGGCCGGGGAGCTGTTTTTT | CASSQARESAGELFF
TRBJ2-5 | . | TRBV23-1 | few | TGCGCCAGCAGTCAGGGGACCCTCCCAGGGACCCAGTACTTC | CASSQGTLPGTQYF
TRBJ2-5 | . | TRBV14 | few | TGTGCCAGCAGCCAATGGCAGACCCAGTACTTC | CASSQWQTQYF
TRBJ2-7 | . | TRBV5-1 | . | TGCGCCAGCAGCCCGGGCGCAGGGGTTGTTGGGGAGCAGTACTTC | CASSPGAGVVGEQYF
TRBJ1-1 | . | TRBV2 | . | TGTGCCAGCATCTTCCTTGACACTAACACTGAAGCTTTCTTT | CASIFLDTNTEAFF
TRBJ1-2 | . | TRBV29-1 | . | TGCAGCGTCACGGGGTCGCAAAACTATGGCTACACCTTC | CSVTGSQNYGYTF
TRBJ2-7 | TRBD2 | TRBV29-1 | . | TGCAGCGTTGGGGGCGGGAGAGGTTCCTACGAGCAGTACTTC | CSVGGGRGSYEQYF
TRBJ1-2 | . | TRBV2 | . | TGTGCCAGCCGCCGGGTGCCCCCTGGCTACACCTTC | CASRRVPPGYTF
TRBJ1-5 | TRBD1 | TRBV7-2 | . | TGTGCCAGCAGTTCACAGGGGAGAGGCAATCAGCCCCAGCATTTT | CASSSQGRGNQPQHF
TRBJ1-2 | . | TRBV23-1 | . | TGCGCCAGCAGTCAATCTGGCAACGGCTACACCTTC | CASSQSGNGYTF
TRBJ2-5 | . | TRBV6-5 | few | TGTGCCAGCAGTTACTCGAGGGCACGAGAGACCCAGTACTTC | CASSYSRARETQYF
TRBJ2-3 | . | TRBV7-6 | . | TGTGCCAGCAGCTTTGGGAAAACTAGCCTAAGCACAGATACGCAGTATTTT | CASSFGKTSLSTDTQYF